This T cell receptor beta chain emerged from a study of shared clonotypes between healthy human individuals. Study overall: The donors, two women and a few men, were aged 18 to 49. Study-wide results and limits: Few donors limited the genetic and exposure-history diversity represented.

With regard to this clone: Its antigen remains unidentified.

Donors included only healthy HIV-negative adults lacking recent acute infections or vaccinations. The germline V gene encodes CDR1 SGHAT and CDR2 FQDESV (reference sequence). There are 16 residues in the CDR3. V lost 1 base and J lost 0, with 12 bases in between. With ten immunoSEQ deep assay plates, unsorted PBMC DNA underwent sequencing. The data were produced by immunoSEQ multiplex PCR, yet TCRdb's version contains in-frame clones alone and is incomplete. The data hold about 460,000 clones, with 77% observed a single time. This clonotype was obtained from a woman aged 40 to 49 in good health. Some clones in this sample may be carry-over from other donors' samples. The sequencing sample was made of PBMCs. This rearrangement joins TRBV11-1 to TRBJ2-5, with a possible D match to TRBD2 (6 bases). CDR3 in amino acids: CASSLGVAAYQETQYF. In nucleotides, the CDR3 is TGTGCCAGCAGCTTAGGGGTAGCGGCTTACCAAGAGACCCAGTACTTC.